A single sample is the source of the 32 T cell receptor beta chains below, sequenced in a study of cytomegalovirus exposure and HLA in healthy donors (dated by TCRdb to 2015 to 2018). Library preparation employed the immunoSEQ multiplex PCR assay. As stored in TCRdb, this immuneACCESS dataset retains in-frame rearrangements with V and J assigned. A fraction of the clones does not appear; measured against another copy, unresolved V genes explain less than half of the discrepancy, and the remainder lacks a known reason. This sample holds more than 55,000 clones; 75% to 90% were observed only once. Jointly, the top ten make up roughly 14% of the sample. Sequencing was carried out using PBMCs. All receptors come from a young woman in good health and CMV-seronegative.

This clone appeared once. This chain links TRBV6-1 with TRBJ1-4, with D possibly matching TRBD1 (6 bases). The V gene lost 6 bases and the J gene lost 5 bases, with 10 bases spanning the gap. The CDR3 loop spans 13 amino acids. The germline gives CDR1 MNHNS, CDR2 SASEGT. The CDR3 sequence: CASRQGYNEKLFF. The CDR3 DNA is TGTGCCAGCAGACAGGGTTACAATGAAAAACTGTTTTTT.

The chain recombines TRBV29-1 with TRBJ1-2; TRBD1 matches at 10 bases. The CDR3 is 12 amino acids. V was pared by 6 bases and J by 3 bases, with 1 base of the junction left unmatched. Germline values: CDR1 SQVTM, CDR2 ANQGSEA. The CDR3 sequence: CSVTGGDYGYTF. The CDR3 DNA reads as TGCAGCGTGACAGGGGGCGACTATGGCTACACCTTC.

The V gene is TRBV5-1, the J gene TRBJ2-7; D is perhaps TRBD1 (8 bases). V was pared by 7 bases and J by 1 base, with 15 bases between. The CDR3 extends over 14 amino acids. The germline V gene has CDR1 SGHRS and CDR2 YFSETQ. The CDR3 nucleotides read TGCGCCAGCGGCGAACAGGGGGGGTCCTACGAGCAGTACTTC. Translated, it gives CASGEQGGSYEQYF.

The chain is built from TRBV5-1 and TRBJ2-3; 9 bases map to TRBD1. Germline-derived CDR1 and CDR2 are SGHRS and YFSETQ. V trimming: 4 bases; J trimming: 5 bases; junction bases outside the gene matches: 8. This CDR3 comprises 15 residues. The CDR3 nucleotides read TGCGCCAGCAGCCCCGGACAGGGGTCGATAGATACGCAGTATTTT. Protein: CASSPGQGSIDTQYF.

This clone was seen a handful of times. In DNA form, the CDR3 reads TGTGCCATCAGTGAGGGCCCCGGGGGGGCCTACGAGCAGTACTTC. Amino acids: CAISEGPGGAYEQYF. The V gene is TRBV10-3, the J gene TRBJ2-7, with TRBD2 matching over 8 bases. There are 15 residues in the CDR3. V shed 2 bases, J shed 2 bases, and the junction held 5 bases outside the gene matches. Germline V CDR1 and CDR2: ENHRY, SYGVKD.

V usage is TRBV27 and J usage is TRBJ2-3, with 11 bases that match TRBD2. This CDR3 is built from 16 residues. V shed 4 bases, J shed 2 bases, and the junction held 5 bases outside the gene matches. Germline V CDR1 and CDR2: MNHEY, SMNVEV (reference sequence). The CDR3 loop reads CASSSGLADYTDTQYF. The CDR3 coding sequence is TGTGCCAGCAGTTCGGGACTAGCGGACTACACAGATACGCAGTATTTT.

The genes are TRBV29-1 and TRBJ1-1; no clear D gene. This CDR3 comprises 13 residues. CDR1 is SQVTM and CDR2 is ANQGSEA in the germline V gene. V lost 2 bases and J lost 0, with 7 bases in between. The CDR3 is CSVEPFMNTEAFF. The CDR3, as DNA: TGCAGCGTTGAACCCTTTATGAACACTGAAGCTTTCTTT.

J is TRBJ1-2 and V is TRBV28, with 10 bases lining up with TRBD1. Per germline, CDR1 MDHEN and CDR2 SYDVKM. Trimming removed 5 bases from V and 6 bases from J; junction bases left unmatched: 9. This CDR3 is built from 15 residues. The CDR3 region has the DNA TGTGCCAGCAGTCCTTGGGACAGGGGATTGGATGGCTACACCTTC. This gives the protein CASSPWDRGLDGYTF.

The chain couples TRBV29-1 to TRBJ2-3, with a possible D match to TRBD1 (6 bases). Trimming took 4 bases from V and 5 from J, leaving 10 bases between them. The CDR3 runs to 12 residues. CDR1 SQVTM and CDR2 ANQGSEA come from the germline V gene. For the CDR3, the DNA is TGCAGCGTTGGGACAGCCCGAGATACGCAGTATTTT. Protein: CSVGTARDTQYF.

The rearrangement joins TRBV9 to TRBJ2-5, with 10 positions matching TRBD1. This CDR3 is built from 20 residues. V shed 0 bases, J shed 1 base, and the junction held 15 bases outside the gene matches. The germline CDR1 and CDR2 sequences are SGDLS and YYNGEE. The CDR3 reads CASSVAGTGVTSGGQETQYF. The CDR3 DNA reads TGTGCCAGCAGCGTAGCGGGGACAGGGGTTACGAGCGGCGGCCAAGAGACCCAGTACTTC. Variable domain in full (rest from reference TRBV9 and TRBJ2-5): DSGVTQTPKHLITATGQRVTLRCSPRSGDLSVYWYQQSLDQGLQFLIQYYNGEERAKGNILERFSAQQFPDLHSELNLSSLELGDSALYFCASSVAGTGVTSGGQETQYFGPGTRLLVL.

The V call is TRBV28, the J call TRBJ2-7; 9 bases map to TRBD2. The J segment lost 1 base and the V segment lost 5 bases, leaving 6 bases of the junction unmatched. The length of the CDR3 is 15 residues. CDR1 and CDR2 (germline): MDHEN, SYDVKM. CDR3: CASSPPLAGSYEQYF. The CDR3 DNA is TGTGCCAGCAGTCCTCCGCTAGCGGGGTCCTACGAGCAGTACTTC.

The rearrangement joins TRBV14 to TRBJ2-5, with TRBD2 matching 10 bases. The CDR3 extends over 16 amino acids. V gave up 3 bases and J gave up 5 bases; unmatched junction bases: 9. CDR1 is SGHDN, CDR2 FVKESK, per germline. The chain's CDR3 is CASSHEGLAVGETQYF. The CDR3 coding sequence is TGTGCCAGCAGCCACGAAGGACTAGCGGTTGGCGAGACCCAGTACTTC.

The genes are TRBV5-1 and TRBJ2-3, with 8 bases aligning to TRBD2. V lost 3 bases and J lost 4; bases outside the gene matches: 16. The CDR3 runs to 18 residues. The germline CDR1 and CDR2 sequences are SGHRS and YFSETQ. The CDR3 spells CASSYDGSLAGGADTQYF. CDR3 coding DNA: TGCGCCAGCAGCTATGATGGTTCGTTGGCGGGAGGAGCAGATACGCAGTATTTT.

This chain connects TRBV2 to TRBJ2-7; 9 nucleotides align to TRBD1. The CDR3 covers 15 residues. The trim removed 6 bases at V and 3 bases at J, leaving 9 bases unmatched. From germline, CDR1 is SNHLY and CDR2 FYNNEI. CDR3 residues: CASRGEGQGDYEQYF. CDR3 coding DNA: TGTGCCAGCAGGGGAGAGGGACAGGGCGACTACGAGCAGTACTTC.

This rearrangement joins TRBV30 to TRBJ1-2; a possible D gene is TRBD1 (5 bases). This CDR3 is built from 15 residues. Germline CDR1 and CDR2: GTSNPN and SVGIG (reference sequence). Trimming left V 0 bases short and J 0 bases short, with 11 bases between. CDR3 in amino acids: CAWSVGGPANYGYTF. The CDR3 nucleotides are TGTGCCTGGAGTGTGGGGGGACCCGCTAACTATGGCTACACCTTC.

A few counts support this clone. V is TRBV30 and J is TRBJ2-3; 8 bases fit TRBD2. Germline-derived CDR1 and CDR2 are GTSNPN and SVGIG (reference sequence). The CDR3 extends over 14 amino acids. V was pared by 4 bases and J by 0 bases, with 3 bases of the junction left unmatched. The CDR3 nucleotides are TGTGCCTGGAATCCTAGCGGGAGCACAGATACGCAGTATTTT. It specifies CAWNPSGSTDTQYF.

The V and J genes are TRBV5-4 and TRBJ1-2; D not resolved. Germline lookup yields CDR1 SGHNT and CDR2 YYREEE (reference sequence). This CDR3 has 14 residues. V dropped 0 bases and J dropped 2 bases, with 8 bases sitting between them. Here the CDR3 DNA reads TGTGCCAGCAGCTTGGACAGAATAAACTATGGCTACACCTTC. This encodes CASSLDRINYGYTF.

This clone was counted a single time. This chain connects TRBV9 to TRBJ2-1; 11 bases match TRBD2. CDR3 length: 15 amino acids. V lost 2 bases to trimming and J lost 8 bases; unmatched junction nucleotides: 6. CDR1 and CDR2 from the germline V gene are SGDLS and YYNGEE. The CDR3 loop is CASSVSSGGSDEQFF. DNA for the CDR3: TGTGCCAGCAGCGTCTCTAGCGGGGGGAGCGATGAGCAGTTCTTC. Full variable domain (remainder filled in from reference TRBV9 and TRBJ2-1): DSGVTQTPKHLITATGQRVTLRCSPRSGDLSVYWYQQSLDQGLQFLIQYYNGEERAKGNILERFSAQQFPDLHSELNLSSLELGDSALYFCASSVSSGGSDEQFFGPGTRLTVL.

This clone was seen a handful of times. The CDR3 bases are TGTGCCAGCTCACCTCCCGGGACAGTACGGGAAGAGCAGTACTTC. The encoded protein is CASSPPGTVREEQYF. V usage is TRBV18 and J usage is TRBJ2-7; 7 bases are shared with TRBD1. V dropped 3 bases and J dropped 7; count of bases not matched to a gene: 12. The CDR3 runs 15 residues. Per germline, CDR1 KGHSH and CDR2 LQKENI.

This rearrangement joins TRBV6-5 to TRBJ2-2, with D maybe TRBD1 (6 bases). Germline CDR1 MNHEY, CDR2 SVGAGI. Trimming removed 0 bases at V and 6 bases at J, with 14 bases between. The CDR3 is made up of 16 amino acids. The CDR3 here is CASSYSRRGWAGELFF. CDR3 nucleotides: TGTGCCAGCAGTTACTCACGCAGGGGATGGGCCGGGGAGCTGTTTTTT.

This chain connects TRBV6-6 to TRBJ1-2; 7 bases map to TRBD1. Germline V lookup: CDR1 MNHNY, CDR2 SVGAGI (reference sequence). The CDR3 sequence is 13 residues long. The V gene end was trimmed by 7 bases and the J gene end by 4 bases; junction bases not matched to a gene: 6. The CDR3, as DNA: TGTGCCAGCATTGAGGGACAGAGCTATGGCTACACCTTC. Protein sequence: CASIEGQSYGYTF.

This chain joins TRBV6-5 and TRBJ2-5; 10 bases are a match to TRBD2. The germline CDR1 and CDR2 sequences are MNHEY and SVGAGI. CDR3 length equals 14 residues. V was pared by 5 bases and J by 5 bases, with 5 bases of the junction left unmatched. The DNA of the CDR3 is TGTGCCAGCAGTGATAGCGGGAGGTATGAGACCCAGTACTTC. This gives the protein CASSDSGRYETQYF.

The chain joins TRBV4-3 to TRBJ2-1, with D tentatively TRBD2 (6 bases). In germline, CDR1 is LGHNA, CDR2 YSLEER. The CDR3 extends over 16 amino acids. V lost 0 bases to trimming and J lost 1 base, with 10 bases between them. As DNA, the CDR3 is TGCGCCAGCAGCCAAGATTCCAGCGGGTCCTACAATGAGCAGTTCTTC. It codes for CASSQDSSGSYNEQFF.

This chain uses TRBV28 with TRBJ2-7; possible D gene TRBD2, 5 bases. Trimming took off 2 bases at V and 1 base at J, with 9 bases between the two ends. CDR1 is MDHEN, CDR2 SYDVKM, per germline. The CDR3 covers 14 residues. CDR3 in DNA: TGTGCCAGCAGTTTAAGGACGGGATCCTACGAGCAGTACTTC. Its translation is CASSLRTGSYEQYF.

The V gene is TRBV11-1, the J gene TRBJ1-2; D is ambiguous. The germline V gene has CDR1 SGHAT and CDR2 FQDESV (reference sequence). Trimming removed 2 bases at V and 0 bases at J, with 10 bases between. CDR3 length: 15 amino acids. The CDR3 DNA reads as TGTGCCAGCAGCTTAAGCTACGGTTCTAACTATGGCTACACCTTC. Its protein product is CASSLSYGSNYGYTF. Based on the CDR3 plus reference TRBV11-1 and TRBJ1-2, the full variable domain is EAEVAQSPRYKITEKSQAVAFWCDPISGHATLYWYRQILGQGPELLVQFQDESVVDDSQLPKDRFSAERLKGVDSTLKIQPAELGDSAMYLCASSLSYGSNYGYTFGSGTRLTVV.

The sample holds one count of this clone. The rearrangement uses TRBV4-3 and TRBJ2-1; 8 positions match TRBD2. The trim removed 4 bases at V and 10 bases at J, leaving 9 bases unmatched. Germline V CDR1 and CDR2: LGHNA, YSLEER. The CDR3 loop spans 14 amino acids. The CDR3 DNA reads as TGCGCCAGCAGCCTCTCGCGGGAGGCCTTCGAGCAGTTCTTC. Protein product: CASSLSREAFEQFF.

This chain connects TRBV4-3 to TRBJ2-3; D perhaps matches TRBD1 (7 bases). The V and J ends lost 0 bases and 6 bases respectively, with 16 bases between them. Germline CDR1 is LGHNA and CDR2 is YSLEER. The CDR3 is 16 amino acids. The CDR3 region is CASSQDSGGGSDTQYF. In DNA form, the CDR3 reads TGCGCCAGCAGCCAAGATTCAGGAGGGGGCTCTGATACGCAGTATTTT.

V is TRBV9 and J is TRBJ2-3, with 8 bases aligning to TRBD2. From germline, CDR1 is SGDLS and CDR2 YYNGEE. CDR3 length equals 16 residues. V dropped 0 bases and J dropped 2; count of bases not matched to a gene: 5. CDR3 protein: CASSVGSGINTDTQYF. The CDR3 nucleotides are TGTGCCAGCAGCGTAGGTAGCGGGATAAACACAGATACGCAGTATTTT.

This clone has just one count. This rearrangement joins TRBV6-6 to TRBJ1-1, with 8 nucleotides matching TRBD1. Germline V gene lookup returns CDR1 MNHNY and CDR2 SVGAGI (reference sequence). J was trimmed by 6 bases and V by 2 bases; bases with no gene match: 5. CDR3 size: 14 residues. The CDR3 loop reads CASSYPGGTAEAFF. CDR3 in DNA: TGTGCCAGCAGTTACCCAGGGGGCACGGCTGAAGCTTTCTTT.

The J gene is TRBJ1-2, the V gene TRBV25-1; D may be TRBD1 (5 bases). The V gene lost 2 bases and the J gene lost 6 bases, with 10 bases spanning the gap. CDR3 length equals 13 residues. Germline V gene sequence: CDR1 MGHDK, CDR2 SYGVNS. The CDR3 is CASSERRANGYTF. The CDR3 DNA reads TGTGCCAGCAGTGAACGCAGGGCTAATGGCTACACCTTC.

This rearrangement joins TRBV25-1 to TRBJ2-7; D unresolved. Looked up from germline, CDR1 is MGHDK and CDR2 is SYGVNS. V dropped 3 bases and J dropped 2 bases, with 11 bases sitting between them. The CDR3 contains 14 residues. CDR3 sequence reads: CASSELGSPYEQYF. CDR3 sequence (DNA): TGTGCCAGCAGTGAGTTGGGCAGTCCCTACGAGCAGTACTTC.

The chain uses TRBV9 and TRBJ1-3; TRBD1 might be the D (5 bases). Germline CDR1 and CDR2: SGDLS and YYNGEE. This CDR3 region has 14 residues. Trimming stripped 4 bases from V and 4 bases from J, with 12 bases between. The CDR3 DNA reads TGTGCCAGCAGCCCCAAGGGGCAGGGAAACACCATATATTTT. Amino acid sequence: CASSPKGQGNTIYF.